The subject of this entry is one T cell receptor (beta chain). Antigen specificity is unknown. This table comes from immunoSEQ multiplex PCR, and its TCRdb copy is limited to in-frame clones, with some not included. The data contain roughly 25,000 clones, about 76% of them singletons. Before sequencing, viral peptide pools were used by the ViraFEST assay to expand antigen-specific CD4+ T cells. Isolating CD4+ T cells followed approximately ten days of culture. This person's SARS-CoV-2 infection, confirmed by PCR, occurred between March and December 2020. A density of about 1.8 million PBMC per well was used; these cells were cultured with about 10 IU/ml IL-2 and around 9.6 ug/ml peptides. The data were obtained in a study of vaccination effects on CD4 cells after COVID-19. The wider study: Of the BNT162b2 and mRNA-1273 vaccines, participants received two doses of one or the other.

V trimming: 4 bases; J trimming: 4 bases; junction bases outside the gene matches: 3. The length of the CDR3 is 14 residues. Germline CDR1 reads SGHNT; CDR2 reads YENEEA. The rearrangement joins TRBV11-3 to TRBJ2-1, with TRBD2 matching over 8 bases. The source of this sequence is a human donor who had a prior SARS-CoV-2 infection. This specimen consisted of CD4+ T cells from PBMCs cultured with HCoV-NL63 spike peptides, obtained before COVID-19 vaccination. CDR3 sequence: CASSSQRGYNEQFF. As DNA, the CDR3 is TGTGCCAGCAGCTCCCAGCGGGGGTACAATGAGCAGTTCTTC. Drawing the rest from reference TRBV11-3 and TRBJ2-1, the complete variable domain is EAGVVQSPRYKIIEKKQPVAFWCNPISGHNTLYWYLQNLGQGPELLIRYENEEAVDDSQLPKDRFSAERLKGVDSTLKIQPAELGDSAVYLCASSSQRGYNEQFFGPGTRLTVL.